This record concerns one TCR beta chain sequence. Adults between roughly 18 and 100 years of age took part from under 30 US areas. Germline assignment: CDR1 ENHRY and CDR2 SYGVKD. The trim removed 2 bases at V and 2 bases at J, leaving 14 bases unmatched. The CDR3 sequence is 19 residues long. Original handling: The assay estimated nucleated cells by amplifying reference gene primers. Clones were read by immunoSEQ multiplex PCR, and TCRdb kept only the in-frame ones, dropping some. The V and J calls and clone size were taken over from that table, and D and trimming were inferred from the DNA. The sample shows approximately 360,000 clones, around nine tenths of them seen only once. The sample originates from a study of blood T cell repertoires in COVID-19. At the level of the study: PBMCs, B-cell-depleted T cells, or T cells were the source of the cDNA or gDNA that made up the material.

The chain carries TRBV10-3 and TRBJ2-7; 11 positions agree with TRBD2. Sequences were obtained from PBMCs or T cells enriched from blood (not recorded which). The origin of this receptor is a woman aged 25 to 45 with acute COVID-19. This CDR3 reads CAISERLLGTSGPTYEQYF. The DNA of the CDR3 is TGTGCCATCAGTGAGCGTCTATTAGGGACTAGCGGACCGACCTACGAGCAGTACTTC.